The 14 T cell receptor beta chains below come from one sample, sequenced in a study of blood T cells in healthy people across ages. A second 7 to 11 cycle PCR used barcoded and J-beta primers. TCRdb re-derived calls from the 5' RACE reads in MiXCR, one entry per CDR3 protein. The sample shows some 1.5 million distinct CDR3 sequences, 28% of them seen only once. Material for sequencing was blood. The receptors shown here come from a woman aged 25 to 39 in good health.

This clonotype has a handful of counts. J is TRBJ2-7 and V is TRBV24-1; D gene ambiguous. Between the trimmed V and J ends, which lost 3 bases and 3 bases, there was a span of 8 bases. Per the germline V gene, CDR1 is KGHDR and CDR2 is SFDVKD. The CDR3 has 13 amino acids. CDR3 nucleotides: TGTGCCACCAGTGATGGATCAGGCTACGAGCAGTACTTC. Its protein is CATSDGSGYEQYF.

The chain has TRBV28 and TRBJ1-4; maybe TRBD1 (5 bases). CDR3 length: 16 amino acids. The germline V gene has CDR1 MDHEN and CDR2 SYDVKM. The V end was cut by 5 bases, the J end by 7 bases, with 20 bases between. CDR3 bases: TGTGCCAGCAGTCCGTGGGGACTATACACAATTGAAAAACTGTTTTTT. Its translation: CASSPWGLYTIEKLFF.

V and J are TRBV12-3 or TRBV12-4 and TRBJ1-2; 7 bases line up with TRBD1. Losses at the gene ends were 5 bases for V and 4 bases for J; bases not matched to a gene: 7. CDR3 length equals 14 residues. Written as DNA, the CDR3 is TGTGCCAGCAGTCTCTTGGACAGGACCTATGGCTACACCTTC. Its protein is CASSLLDRTYGYTF.

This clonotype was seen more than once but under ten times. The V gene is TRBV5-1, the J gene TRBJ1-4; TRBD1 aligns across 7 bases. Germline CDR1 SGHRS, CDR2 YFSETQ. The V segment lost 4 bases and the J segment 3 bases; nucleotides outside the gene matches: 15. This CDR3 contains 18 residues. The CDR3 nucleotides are TGCGCCAGCAGCACCGGGACAGCGGGGGACCTACCTAATGAAAAACTGTTTTTT. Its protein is CASSTGTAGDLPNEKLFF.

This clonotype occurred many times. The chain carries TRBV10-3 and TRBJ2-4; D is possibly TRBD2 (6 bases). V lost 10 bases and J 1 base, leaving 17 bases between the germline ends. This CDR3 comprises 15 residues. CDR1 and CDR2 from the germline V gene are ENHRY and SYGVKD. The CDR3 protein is CATQTRDGAKNIQYF. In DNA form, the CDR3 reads TGTGCCACACAGACTAGGGATGGGGCCAAAAACATTCAGTACTTC.

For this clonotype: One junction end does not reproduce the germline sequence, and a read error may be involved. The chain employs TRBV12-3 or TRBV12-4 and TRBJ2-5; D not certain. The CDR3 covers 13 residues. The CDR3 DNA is TGTGCCGGCAGTCGGATAGGGCAAGAGACCCAGTACTTC. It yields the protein CAGSRIGQETQYF.

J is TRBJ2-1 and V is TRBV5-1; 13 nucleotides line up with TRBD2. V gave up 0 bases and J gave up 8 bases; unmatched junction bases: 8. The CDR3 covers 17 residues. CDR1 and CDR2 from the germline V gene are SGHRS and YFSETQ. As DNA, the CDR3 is TGCGCCAGCAGCTTGGTGGTGGGGACTAGCGGGGCTCATGAGCAGTTCTTC. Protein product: CASSLVVGTSGAHEQFF.

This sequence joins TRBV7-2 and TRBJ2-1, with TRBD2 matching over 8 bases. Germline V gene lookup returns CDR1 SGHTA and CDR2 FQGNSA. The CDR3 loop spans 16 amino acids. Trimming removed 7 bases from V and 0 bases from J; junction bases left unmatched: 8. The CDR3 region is CASTRTSRLSYNEQFF. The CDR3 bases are TGTGCCAGCACCCGGACTAGCCGCCTCTCCTACAATGAGCAGTTCTTC.

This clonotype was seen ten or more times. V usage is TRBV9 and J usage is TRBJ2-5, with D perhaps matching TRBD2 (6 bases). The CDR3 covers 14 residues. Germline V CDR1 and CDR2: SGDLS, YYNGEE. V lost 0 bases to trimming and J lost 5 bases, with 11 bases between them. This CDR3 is CASSVESGRETQYF. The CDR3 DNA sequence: TGTGCCAGCAGCGTAGAAAGTGGGAGGGAGACCCAGTACTTC.

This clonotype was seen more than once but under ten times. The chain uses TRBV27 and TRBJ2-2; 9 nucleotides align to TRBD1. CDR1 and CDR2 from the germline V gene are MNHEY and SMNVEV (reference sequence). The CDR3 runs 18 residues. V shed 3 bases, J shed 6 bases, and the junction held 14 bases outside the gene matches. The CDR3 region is CASSFISVGQGRAGELFF. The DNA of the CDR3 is TGTGCCAGCAGTTTTATCAGCGTTGGACAGGGGAGGGCCGGGGAGCTGTTTTTT.

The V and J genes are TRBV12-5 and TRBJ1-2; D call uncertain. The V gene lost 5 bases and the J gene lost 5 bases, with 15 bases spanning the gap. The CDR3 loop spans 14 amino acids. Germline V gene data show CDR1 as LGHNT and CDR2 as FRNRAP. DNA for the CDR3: TGTGCTAGTGGTCCCCAAAGGGAAGGGTATGGCTACACCTTC. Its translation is CASGPQREGYGYTF.

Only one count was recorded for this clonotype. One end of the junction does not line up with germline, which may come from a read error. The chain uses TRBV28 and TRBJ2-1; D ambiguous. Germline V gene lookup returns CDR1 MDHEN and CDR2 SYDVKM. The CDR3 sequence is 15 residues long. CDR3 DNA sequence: TGTGCCGGCAGTTATGATGGTGGCGGTTTCAATGAGCAGTTCTTC. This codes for CAGSYDGGGFNEQFF.

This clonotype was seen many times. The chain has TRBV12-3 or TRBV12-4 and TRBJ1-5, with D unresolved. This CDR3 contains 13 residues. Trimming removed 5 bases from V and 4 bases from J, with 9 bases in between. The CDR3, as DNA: TGTGCCAGCAGTGCCTTACAGAATCAGCCCCAGCATTTT. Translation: CASSALQNQPQHF.

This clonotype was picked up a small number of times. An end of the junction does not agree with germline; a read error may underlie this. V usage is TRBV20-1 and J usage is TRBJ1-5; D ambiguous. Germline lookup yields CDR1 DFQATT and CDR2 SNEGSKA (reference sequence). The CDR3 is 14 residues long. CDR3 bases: TGCAGTGCTAGAAATCAAGCGGGCAATCGGCCCCAGCATTTT. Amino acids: CSARNQAGNRPQHF.